This TCR beta chain came from a study of liver allograft versus peripheral blood T cells. Study context: Repertoires of T cell receptors in transplanted livers were compared with recipients' peripheral blood repertoires. General study results and limits: Intragraft T cell receptor repertoires of liver allografts were reportedly distinct from those in peripheral blood.

CDR3 length equals 15 residues. Germline V gives CDR1 DFQATT, CDR2 SNEGSKA (reference sequence). The trim removed 6 bases at V and 0 bases at J, leaving 8 bases unmatched. TCRdb fed the reads into MiXCR, producing one record per CDR3 protein. This table has about 14,000 distinct CDR3 sequences, more than 20% appearing once. Regarding this clonotype: Its matching antigen is unknown.

The gene calls are TRBV20-1 and TRBJ2-1, with 7 bases fitting TRBD2. The sequence was obtained from a human patient who had a liver transplant. Some T cells may be provided by the graft donor. The DNA for the CDR3 is TGCAGTGCCGCCCGACTAGCCCCCTCCTACAATGAGCAGTTCTTC. Encoded protein: CSAARLAPSYNEQFF.